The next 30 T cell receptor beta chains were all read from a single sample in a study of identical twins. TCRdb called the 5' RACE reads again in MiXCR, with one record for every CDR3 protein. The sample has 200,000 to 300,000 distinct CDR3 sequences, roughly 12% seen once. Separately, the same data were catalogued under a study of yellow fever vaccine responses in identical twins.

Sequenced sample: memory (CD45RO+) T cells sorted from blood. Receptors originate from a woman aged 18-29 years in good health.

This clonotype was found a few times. The CDR3 DNA reads TGTGCCAGCAATGTGTATCGGGACACCGGGGAGCTGTTTTTT. Protein: CASNVYRDTGELFF. The V call is TRBV2, the J call TRBJ2-2, with D uncertain. This CDR3 region has 14 residues. Germline V CDR1 and CDR2: SNHLY, FYNNEI. Trimming took 7 bases from V and 3 from J, leaving 12 bases between them.

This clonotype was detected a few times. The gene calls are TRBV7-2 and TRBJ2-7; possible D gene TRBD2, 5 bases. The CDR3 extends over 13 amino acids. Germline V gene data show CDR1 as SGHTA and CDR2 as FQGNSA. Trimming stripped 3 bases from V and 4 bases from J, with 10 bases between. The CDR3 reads CASSFPGYYEQYF. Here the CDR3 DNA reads TGTGCCAGCAGCTTCCCGGGGTATTACGAGCAGTACTTC. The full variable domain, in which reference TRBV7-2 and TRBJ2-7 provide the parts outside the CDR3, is GAGVSQSPSNKVTEKGKDVELRCDPISGHTALYWYRQSLGQGLEFLIYFQGNSAPDKSGLPSDRFSAERTGGSVSTLTIQRTQQEDSAVYLCASSFPGYYEQYFGPGTRLTVT.

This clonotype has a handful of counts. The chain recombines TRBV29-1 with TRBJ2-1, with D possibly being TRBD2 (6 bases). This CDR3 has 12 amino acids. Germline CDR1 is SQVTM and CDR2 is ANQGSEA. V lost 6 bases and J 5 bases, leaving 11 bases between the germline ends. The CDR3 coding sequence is TGCAGCGTATTAGCGGTTAACAATGAGCAGTTCTTC. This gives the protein CSVLAVNNEQFF.

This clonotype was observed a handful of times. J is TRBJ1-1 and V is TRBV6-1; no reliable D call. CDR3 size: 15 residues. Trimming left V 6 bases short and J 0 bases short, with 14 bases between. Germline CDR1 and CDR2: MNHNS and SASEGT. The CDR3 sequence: CASRPQETMNTEAFF. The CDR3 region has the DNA TGTGCCAGCAGGCCTCAGGAGACTATGAACACTGAAGCTTTCTTT.

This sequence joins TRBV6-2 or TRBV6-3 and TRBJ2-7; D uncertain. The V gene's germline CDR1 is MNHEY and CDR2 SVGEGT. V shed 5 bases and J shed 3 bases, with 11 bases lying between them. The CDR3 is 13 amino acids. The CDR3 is CASSRTDGYEQYF. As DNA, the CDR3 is TGTGCCAGCAGTCGCACGGACGGCTACGAGCAGTACTTC.

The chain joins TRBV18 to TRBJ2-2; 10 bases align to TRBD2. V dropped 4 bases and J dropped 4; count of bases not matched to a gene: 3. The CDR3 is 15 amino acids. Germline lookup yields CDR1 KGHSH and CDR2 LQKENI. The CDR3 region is CASSLAGGPTGELFF. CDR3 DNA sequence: TGTGCCAGCTCACTAGCGGGAGGACCCACCGGGGAGCTGTTTTTT.

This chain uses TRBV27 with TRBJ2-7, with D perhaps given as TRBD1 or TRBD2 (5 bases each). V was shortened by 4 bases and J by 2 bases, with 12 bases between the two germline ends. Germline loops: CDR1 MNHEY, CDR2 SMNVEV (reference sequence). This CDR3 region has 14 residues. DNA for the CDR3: TGTGCCAGCAGTTCACGACGGGGACCCTACGAGCAGTACTTC. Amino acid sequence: CASSSRRGPYEQYF.

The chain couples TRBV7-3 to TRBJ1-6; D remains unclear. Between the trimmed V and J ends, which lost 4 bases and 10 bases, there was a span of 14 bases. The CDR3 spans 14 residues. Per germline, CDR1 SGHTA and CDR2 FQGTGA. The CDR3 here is CASSSASQRSPLHF. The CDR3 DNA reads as TGTGCCAGCAGCTCAGCATCTCAGAGGTCACCCCTCCACTTT.

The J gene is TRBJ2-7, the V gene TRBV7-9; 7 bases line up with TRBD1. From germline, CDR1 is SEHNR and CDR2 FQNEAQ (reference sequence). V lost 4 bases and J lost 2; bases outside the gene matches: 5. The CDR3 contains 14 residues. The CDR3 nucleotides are TGTGCCAGCAGCTCACAGGGGACCCCCTACGAGCAGTACTTC. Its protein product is CASSSQGTPYEQYF.

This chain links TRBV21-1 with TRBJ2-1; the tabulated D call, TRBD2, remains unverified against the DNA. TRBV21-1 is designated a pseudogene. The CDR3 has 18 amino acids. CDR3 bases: TGTGCCAGCAGCAATCCCGAGGGGCTAGCGCGAAACTACAATGAGCAGTTCTTC. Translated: CASSNPEGLARNYNEQFF.

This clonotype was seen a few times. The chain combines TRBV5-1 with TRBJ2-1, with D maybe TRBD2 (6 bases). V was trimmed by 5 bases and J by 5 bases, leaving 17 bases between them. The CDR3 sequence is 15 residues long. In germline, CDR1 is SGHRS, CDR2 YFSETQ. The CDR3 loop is CASRIESGVNNEQFF. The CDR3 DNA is TGCGCCAGCAGGATCGAGTCGGGAGTCAACAATGAGCAGTTCTTC.

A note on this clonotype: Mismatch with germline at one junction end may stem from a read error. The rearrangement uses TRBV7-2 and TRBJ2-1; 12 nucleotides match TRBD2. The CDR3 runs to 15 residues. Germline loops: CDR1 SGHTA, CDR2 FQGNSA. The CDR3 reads CASRLGLAGSNEQFF. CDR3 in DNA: TGTGCCAGCAGATTAGGACTAGCGGGAAGCAATGAGCAGTTCTTC.

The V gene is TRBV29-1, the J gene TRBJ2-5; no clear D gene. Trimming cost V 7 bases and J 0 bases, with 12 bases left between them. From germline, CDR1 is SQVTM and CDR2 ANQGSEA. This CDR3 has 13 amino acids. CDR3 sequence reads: CSARWANQETQYF. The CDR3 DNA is TGCAGCGCCCGATGGGCCAACCAAGAGACCCAGTACTTC.

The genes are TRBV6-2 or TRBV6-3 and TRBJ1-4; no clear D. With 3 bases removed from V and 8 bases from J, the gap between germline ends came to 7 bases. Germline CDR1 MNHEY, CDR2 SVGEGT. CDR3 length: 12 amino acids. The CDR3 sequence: CASSYSGEKLFF. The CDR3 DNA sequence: TGTGCCAGCAGTTATAGCGGGGAAAAACTGTTTTTT.

In DNA form, the CDR3 reads TGTGCCAGCAGCAAGGGACAGGGAAGTGAGGTGGATACGCAGTATTTT. Amino acid sequence: CASSKGQGSEVDTQYF. V gene TRBV7-2 combines with J gene TRBJ2-3, with TRBD1 matching 9 bases. J lost 6 bases, V lost 5 bases, and 12 bases had no gene match. The length of the CDR3 is 16 residues. Germline loops: CDR1 SGHTA, CDR2 FQGNSA. Using reference TRBV7-2 and TRBJ2-3 for the parts outside the CDR3, the full variable domain is GAGVSQSPSNKVTEKGKDVELRCDPISGHTALYWYRQSLGQGLEFLIYFQGNSAPDKSGLPSDRFSAERTGGSVSTLTIQRTQQEDSAVYLCASSKGQGSEVDTQYFGPGTRLTVL.

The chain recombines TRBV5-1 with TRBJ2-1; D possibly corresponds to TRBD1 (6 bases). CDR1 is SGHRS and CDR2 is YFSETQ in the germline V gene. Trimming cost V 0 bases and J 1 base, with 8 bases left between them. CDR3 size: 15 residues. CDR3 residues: CASSLEDRSYNEQFF. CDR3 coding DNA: TGCGCCAGCAGCTTGGAGGACAGATCCTACAATGAGCAGTTCTTC.

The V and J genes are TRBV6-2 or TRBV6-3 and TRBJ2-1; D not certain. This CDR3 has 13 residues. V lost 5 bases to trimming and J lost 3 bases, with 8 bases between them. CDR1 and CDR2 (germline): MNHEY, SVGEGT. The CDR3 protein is CASSQLRYNEQFF. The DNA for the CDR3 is TGTGCCAGCAGTCAGTTACGCTACAATGAGCAGTTCTTC.

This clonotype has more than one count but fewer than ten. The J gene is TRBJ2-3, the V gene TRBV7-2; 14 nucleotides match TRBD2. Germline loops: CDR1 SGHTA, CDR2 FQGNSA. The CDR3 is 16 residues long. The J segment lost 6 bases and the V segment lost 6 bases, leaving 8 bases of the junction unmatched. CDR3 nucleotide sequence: TGTGCCAGCAGTTCGACTAGCGGGAGGGCCCGGGATACGCAGTATTTT. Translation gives CASSSTSGRARDTQYF.

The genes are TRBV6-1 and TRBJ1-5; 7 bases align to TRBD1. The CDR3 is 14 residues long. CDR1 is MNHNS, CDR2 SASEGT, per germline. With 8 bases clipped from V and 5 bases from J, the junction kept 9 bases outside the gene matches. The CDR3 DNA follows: TGTGCCAGCGGACCGCAGGGGGTGGATCAGCCCCAGCATTTT. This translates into CASGPQGVDQPQHF.

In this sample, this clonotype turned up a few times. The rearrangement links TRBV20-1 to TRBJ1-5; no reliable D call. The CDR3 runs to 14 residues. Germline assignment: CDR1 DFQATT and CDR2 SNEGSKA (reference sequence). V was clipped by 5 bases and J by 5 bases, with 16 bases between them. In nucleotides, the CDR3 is TGCAGTGCTGGTACCGGGGAGAGCTATCAGCCCCAGCATTTT. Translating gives CSAGTGESYQPQHF.

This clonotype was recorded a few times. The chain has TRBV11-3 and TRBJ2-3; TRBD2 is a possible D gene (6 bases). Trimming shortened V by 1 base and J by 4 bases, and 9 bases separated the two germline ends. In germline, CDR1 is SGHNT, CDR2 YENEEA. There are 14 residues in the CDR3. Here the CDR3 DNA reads TGTGCCAGCAGCTTAGCCACGGGAGCAGATACGCAGTATTTT. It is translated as CASSLATGADTQYF.

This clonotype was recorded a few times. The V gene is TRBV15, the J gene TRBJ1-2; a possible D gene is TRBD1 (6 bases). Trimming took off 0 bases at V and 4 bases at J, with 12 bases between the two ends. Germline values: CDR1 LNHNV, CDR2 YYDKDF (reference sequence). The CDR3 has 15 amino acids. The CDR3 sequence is CATSRDRGLSYGYTF. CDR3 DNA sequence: TGTGCCACCAGCAGAGATCGGGGGCTCAGCTATGGCTACACCTTC.

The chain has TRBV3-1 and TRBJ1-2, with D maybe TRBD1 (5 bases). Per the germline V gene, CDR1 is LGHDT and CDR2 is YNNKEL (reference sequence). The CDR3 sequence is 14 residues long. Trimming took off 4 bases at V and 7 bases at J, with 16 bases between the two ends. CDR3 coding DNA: TGTGCCAGCAGCCCCCAGGGAGGGATTGGTGGCTACACCTTC. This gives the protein CASSPQGGIGGYTF. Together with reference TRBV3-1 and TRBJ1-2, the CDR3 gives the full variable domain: DTAVSQTPKYLVTQMGNDKSIKCEQNLGHDTMYWYKQDSKKFLKIMFSYNNKELIINETVPNRFSPKSPDKAHLNLHINSLELGDSAVYFCASSPQGGIGGYTFGSGTRLTVV.

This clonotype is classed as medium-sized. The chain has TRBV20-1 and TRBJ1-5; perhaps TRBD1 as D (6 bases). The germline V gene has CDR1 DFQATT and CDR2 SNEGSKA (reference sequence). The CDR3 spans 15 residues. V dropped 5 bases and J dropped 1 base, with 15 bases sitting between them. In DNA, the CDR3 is TGCAGTGCTCCAGCGTCGGGGGCGAGCAATCAGCCCCAGCATTTT. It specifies CSAPASGASNQPQHF.

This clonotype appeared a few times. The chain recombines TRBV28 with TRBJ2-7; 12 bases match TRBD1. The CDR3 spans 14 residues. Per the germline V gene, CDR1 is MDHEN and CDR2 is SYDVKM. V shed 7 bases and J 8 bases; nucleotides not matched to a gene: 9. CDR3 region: CASTAGTGGLKQYF. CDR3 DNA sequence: TGTGCCAGCACGGCGGGGACAGGGGGCCTCAAGCAGTACTTC. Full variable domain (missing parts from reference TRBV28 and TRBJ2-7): DVKVTQSSRYLVKRTGEKVFLECVQDMDHENMFWYRQDPGLGLRLIYFSYDVKMKEKGDIPEGYSVSREKKERFSLILESASTNQTSMYLCASTAGTGGLKQYFGPGTRLTVT.

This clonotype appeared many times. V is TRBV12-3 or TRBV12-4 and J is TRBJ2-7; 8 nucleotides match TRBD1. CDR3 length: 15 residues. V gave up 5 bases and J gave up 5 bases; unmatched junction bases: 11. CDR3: CASSSRTGKSHEQYF. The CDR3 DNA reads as TGTGCCAGCAGTAGCCGGACAGGGAAAAGCCACGAGCAGTACTTC.

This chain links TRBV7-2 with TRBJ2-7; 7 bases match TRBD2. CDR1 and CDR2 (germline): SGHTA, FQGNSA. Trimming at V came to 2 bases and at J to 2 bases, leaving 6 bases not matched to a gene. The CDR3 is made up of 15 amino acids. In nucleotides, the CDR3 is TGTGCCAGCAGCTTAAGGGCGGGAGCCCCCTACGAGCAGTACTTC. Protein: CASSLRAGAPYEQYF. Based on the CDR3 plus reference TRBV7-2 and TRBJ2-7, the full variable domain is GAGVSQSPSNKVTEKGKDVELRCDPISGHTALYWYRQSLGQGLEFLIYFQGNSAPDKSGLPSDRFSAERTGGSVSTLTIQRTQQEDSAVYLCASSLRAGAPYEQYFGPGTRLTVT.

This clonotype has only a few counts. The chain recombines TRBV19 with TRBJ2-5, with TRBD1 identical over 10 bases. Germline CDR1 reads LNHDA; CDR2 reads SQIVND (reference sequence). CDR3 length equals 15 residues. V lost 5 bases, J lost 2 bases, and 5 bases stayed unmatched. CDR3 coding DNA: TGTGCCAGTAGTGGAAGGACAGGGGGGCAAGAGACCCAGTACTTC. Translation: CASSGRTGGQETQYF. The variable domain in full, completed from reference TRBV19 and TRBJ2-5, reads DGGITQSPKYLFRKEGQNVTLSCEQNLNHDAMYWYRQDPGQGLRLIYYSQIVNDFQKGDIAEGYSVSREKKESFPLTVTSAQKNPTAFYLCASSGRTGGQETQYFGPGTRLLVL.

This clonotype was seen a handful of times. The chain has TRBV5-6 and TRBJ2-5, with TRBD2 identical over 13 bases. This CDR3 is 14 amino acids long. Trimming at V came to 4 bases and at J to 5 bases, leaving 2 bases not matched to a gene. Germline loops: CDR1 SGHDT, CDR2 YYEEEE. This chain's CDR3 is CASSKTSGGETQYF. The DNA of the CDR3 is TGTGCCAGCAGCAAGACTAGCGGGGGGGAGACCCAGTACTTC. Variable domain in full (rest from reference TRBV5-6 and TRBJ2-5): DAGVTQSPTHLIKTRGQQVTLRCSPKSGHDTVSWYQQALGQGPQFIFQYYEEEERQRGNFPDRFSGHQFPNYSSELNVNALLLGDSALYLCASSKTSGGETQYFGPGTRLLVL.

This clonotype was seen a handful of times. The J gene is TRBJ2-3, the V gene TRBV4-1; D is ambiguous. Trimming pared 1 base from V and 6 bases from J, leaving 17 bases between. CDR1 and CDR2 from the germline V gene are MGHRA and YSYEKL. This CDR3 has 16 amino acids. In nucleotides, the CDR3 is TGCGCCAGCAGCCAAGGTCAGAGAGGCTTCACGGATACGCAGTATTTT. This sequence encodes CASSQGQRGFTDTQYF.